By share, the clone carrying this T cell receptor (beta chain) ranks as medium-sized. The germline CDR1 and CDR2 sequences are MDHEN and SYDVKM. CDR3 length equals 16 residues. Trimming cost V 5 bases and J 9 bases; bases outside gene matches: 8. This sample was taken from a study of metastatic and nonmetastatic thyroid tumors. Thyroid surgery took place with no prior treatment in any patient. TCRdb recomputed clones from the PCR reads via MiXCR. In the table there are about 12,000 clones, 30% to 35% of which are singletons. Sequencing used tumor tissue. The rearrangement joins TRBV28 to TRBJ2-1, with 15 bases aligning to TRBD2. This TCR came from a female donor with papillary thyroid cancer or a benign thyroid nodule (not recorded which). Some clones in this sample may be carry-over from other donors' samples. The CDR3 loop is CASSPPGLAGGTEQFF. The CDR3 DNA follows: TGTGCCAGCAGTCCCCCGGGACTAGCGGGAGGTACTGAGCAGTTCTTC.